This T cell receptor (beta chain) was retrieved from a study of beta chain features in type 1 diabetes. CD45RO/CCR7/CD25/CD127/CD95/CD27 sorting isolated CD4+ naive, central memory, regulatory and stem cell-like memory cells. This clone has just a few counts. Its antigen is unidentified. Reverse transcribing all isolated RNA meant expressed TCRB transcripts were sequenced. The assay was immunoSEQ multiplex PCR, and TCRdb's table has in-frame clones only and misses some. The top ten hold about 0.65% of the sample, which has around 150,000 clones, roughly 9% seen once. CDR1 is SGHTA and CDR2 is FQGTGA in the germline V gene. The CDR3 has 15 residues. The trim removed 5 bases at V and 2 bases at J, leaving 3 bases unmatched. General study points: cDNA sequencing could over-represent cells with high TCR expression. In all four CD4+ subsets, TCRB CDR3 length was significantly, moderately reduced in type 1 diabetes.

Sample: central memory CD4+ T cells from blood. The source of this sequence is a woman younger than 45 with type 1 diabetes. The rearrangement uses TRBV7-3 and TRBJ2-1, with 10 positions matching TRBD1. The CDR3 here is CASSRQGATYNEQFF. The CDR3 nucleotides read TGTGCCAGCAGCCGACAGGGGGCAACCTACAATGAGCAGTTCTTC.